The next 12 T cell receptor beta chains were all read from a single sample in a study of T cell responses to AZD1222 COVID-19 vaccine. Assay: immunoSEQ multiplex PCR; the TCRdb copy retains only in-frame clones and omits some. The sample shows 130,000 or so clones, approximately 93% of them seen only once. This specimen was peripheral blood, taken on day 0 of AZD1222 vaccination. The receptors stem from an adult in good health.

J is TRBJ2-1 and V is TRBV6-4; 8 bases align to TRBD2. CDR1 and CDR2 (germline): MRHNA, SNTAGT. J was trimmed by 9 bases and V by 4 bases; bases with no gene match: 11. The CDR3 loop spans 15 amino acids. CDR3 loop: CASSVSAGVGGEQFF. The DNA for the CDR3 is TGTGCCAGCAGTGTTTCAGCGGGAGTGGGCGGTGAGCAGTTCTTC.

The rearrangement joins TRBV18 to TRBJ2-7; TRBD2 matches at 9 bases. Trimming at V came to 0 bases and at J to 2 bases, leaving 5 bases not matched to a gene. The length of the CDR3 is 16 residues. The germline V gene encodes CDR1 KGHSH and CDR2 LQKENI. The CDR3 spells CASSPPVLAGAYEQYF. In nucleotides, the CDR3 is TGTGCCAGCTCACCACCGGTATTAGCGGGGGCCTACGAGCAGTACTTC. The variable domain in full, with the rest retrieved from reference TRBV18 and TRBJ2-7, is NAGVMQNPRHLVRRRGQEARLRCSPMKGHSHVYWYRQLPEEGLKFMVYLQKENIIDESGMPKERFSAEFPKEGPSILRIQQVVRGDSAAYFCASSPPVLAGAYEQYFGPGTRLTVT.

The V gene is TRBV4-3, the J gene TRBJ2-7, with D uncertain. Germline CDR1 reads LGHNA; CDR2 reads YSLEER. V was shortened by 0 bases and J by 4 bases, with 13 bases between the two germline ends. The CDR3 has 15 amino acids. CDR3 sequence (DNA): TGCGCCAGCAGCCAAGATCGGTCAGGAGTTTACGAGCAGTACTTC. The encoded protein is CASSQDRSGVYEQYF.

The genes are TRBV7-9 and TRBJ2-5; the D is unclear. V dropped 6 bases and J dropped 4 bases, with 18 bases sitting between them. The CDR3 extends over 15 amino acids. Germline V gene sequence: CDR1 SEHNR, CDR2 FQNEAQ (reference sequence). CDR3 region: CASSYGPPRRETQYF. The CDR3 nucleotides read TGTGCCAGCAGTTACGGACCCCCAAGGCGAGAGACCCAGTACTTC.

The V and J genes are TRBV18 and TRBJ2-3, with 9 bases identical to TRBD1. Germline V lookup: CDR1 KGHSH, CDR2 LQKENI. This CDR3 has 15 residues. J gave up 3 bases and V 1 base, and 2 bases lay outside the gene matches. In nucleotides, the CDR3 is TGTGCCAGCTCACCACAAGGACAGGGGACAGATACGCAGTATTTT. Its protein is CASSPQGQGTDTQYF.

The J gene is TRBJ1-6, the V gene TRBV6-1; weak D call: TRBD1 (5 bases). V gave up 3 bases and J gave up 5 bases, with 5 bases separating them. The length of the CDR3 is 13 residues. The germline gives CDR1 MNHNS, CDR2 SASEGT. The CDR3 DNA sequence: TGTGCCAGCAGTGACAGGGATAATTCACCCCTCCACTTT. Its translation: CASSDRDNSPLHF.

This chain connects TRBV4-1 to TRBJ1-6; maybe TRBD1 (5 bases). V shed 1 base and J shed 7 bases, with 14 bases lying between them. CDR3 size: 16 residues. Per the germline V gene, CDR1 is MGHRA and CDR2 is YSYEKL. The CDR3: CASSQVLGAPNSPLHF. DNA for the CDR3: TGCGCCAGCAGCCAAGTTTTAGGGGCTCCAAATTCACCCCTCCACTTT.

The rearrangement uses TRBV5-1 and TRBJ1-4; no reliable D call. Looked up from germline, CDR1 is SGHRS and CDR2 is YFSETQ. The V and J ends lost 2 bases and 8 bases respectively, with 7 bases between them. This CDR3 contains 12 residues. CDR3 loop: CASSLMGEKLFF. DNA of the CDR3: TGCGCCAGCAGCTTAATGGGGGAAAAACTGTTTTTT.

The J gene is TRBJ1-2, the V gene TRBV12-3 or TRBV12-4, with D perhaps matching TRBD1 (5 bases). This CDR3 is built from 11 residues. V was pared by 9 bases and J by 7 bases, with 12 bases between. Here the CDR3 DNA reads TGTGCCAGTTCGCAGGGTTTTGGCTACACCTTC. The encoded protein is CASSQGFGYTF.

The chain joins TRBV13 to TRBJ2-7, with a tentative D call TRBD1 (6 bases). The germline V and J ends were trimmed by 0 bases and 4 bases, with 13 bases remaining between them. CDR3 length equals 15 residues. Germline V gene lookup returns CDR1 PRHDT and CDR2 FYEKMQ (reference sequence). The DNA for the CDR3 is TGTGCCAGCAGCTTAGGCCAAACAGGGCGGTACGAGCAGTACTTC. Protein sequence: CASSLGQTGRYEQYF.

This clone was observed a single time. The CDR3 DNA follows: TGCGCCAGCTACTCTGGGGACAGGGCACACAGAGATACGCAGTATTTT. Residues: CASYSGDRAHRDTQYF. V and J are TRBV5-1 and TRBJ2-3, with TRBD1 matching 9 bases. The CDR3 runs to 16 residues. Looked up from germline, CDR1 is SGHRS and CDR2 is YFSETQ. Trimming removed 7 bases from V and 5 bases from J; junction bases left unmatched: 14.

The chain combines TRBV6-1 with TRBJ1-4, with a weak D call TRBD1 (5 bases). Germline V gives CDR1 MNHNS, CDR2 SASEGT. The V end was cut by 3 bases, the J end by 0 bases, with 17 bases between. CDR3 length equals 18 residues. CDR3 residues: CASSDRRRGVPTNEKLFF. CDR3 sequence (DNA): TGTGCCAGCAGTGACCGGCGTAGGGGAGTCCCAACTAATGAAAAACTGTTTTTT.